Shown below are 18 T cell receptor beta chains from a single sample sequenced in a study of T cell changes during pregnancy in multiple sclerosis. The assay was immunoSEQ multiplex PCR, and TCRdb's table has in-frame clones only and misses some. The repertoire consists of 100,000 or so clones, with around 92% occurring once and the leading ten covering 1.5% to 2.5%. The sample in question was peripheral blood, obtained after pregnancy. The source is a female donor with multiple sclerosis, enrolled in a pregnancy study.

V and J are TRBV7-9 and TRBJ1-5, with 9 bases matching TRBD1. Germline values: CDR1 SEHNR, CDR2 FQNEAQ (reference sequence). The CDR3 is 15 residues long. With 5 bases clipped from V and 2 bases from J, the junction kept 4 bases outside the gene matches. This CDR3 reads CASSPGQGGNQPQHF. CDR3 coding DNA: TGTGCCAGCAGCCCGGGACAGGGTGGCAATCAGCCCCAGCATTTT.

The V gene is TRBV30, the J gene TRBJ2-7, with D maybe TRBD2 (6 bases). CDR1 is GTSNPN and CDR2 is SVGIG in the germline V gene (reference sequence). Trimming pared 0 bases from V and 6 bases from J, leaving 9 bases between. The CDR3 length is 12 residues. This CDR3 reads CAWSVGGTEQYF. The CDR3 region has the DNA TGTGCCTGGAGTGTTGGGGGGACCGAGCAGTACTTC.

The V call is TRBV19, the J call TRBJ1-5; D perhaps matches TRBD1 (5 bases). CDR1 is LNHDA, CDR2 SQIVND, per germline (reference sequence). The CDR3 loop spans 15 amino acids. With 6 bases removed from V and 3 bases from J, the gap between germline ends came to 15 bases. The CDR3 nucleotides read TGTGCCAGTAGCCCATGGGAGGGACTCAATCAGCCCCAGCATTTT. Amino acids: CASSPWEGLNQPQHF.

J is TRBJ1-1 and V is TRBV19; the match to TRBD1 covers 9 bases. Trimming cost V 8 bases and J 0 bases; bases outside gene matches: 7. Germline-derived CDR1 and CDR2 are LNHDA and SQIVND (reference sequence). This CDR3 spans 15 amino acids. The CDR3 sequence is CASSRDRGVNTEAFF. The CDR3 nucleotides are TGTGCCAGTTCCCGAGACAGGGGGGTGAACACTGAAGCTTTCTTT.

The chain employs TRBV29-1 and TRBJ1-1; no definite D call. The CDR3 has 13 amino acids. V dropped 3 bases and J dropped 2 bases, with 10 bases sitting between them. Germline V gene lookup returns CDR1 SQVTM and CDR2 ANQGSEA. CDR3 nucleotides: TGCAGCGTTGAGTCCGGGGATAACACTGAAGCTTTCTTT. Residues: CSVESGDNTEAFF.

This rearrangement joins TRBV4-1 to TRBJ2-7; no definite D call. V was pared by 0 bases and J by 2 bases, with 8 bases between. CDR1 MGHRA and CDR2 YSYEKL come from the germline V gene. The CDR3 is 14 amino acids. CDR3 coding DNA: TGCGCCAGCAGCCAAGAGGAGACGACCTACGAGCAGTACTTC. It translates to CASSQEETTYEQYF.

This chain uses TRBV19 with TRBJ2-7, with no clear D. The germline gives CDR1 LNHDA, CDR2 SQIVND (reference sequence). The CDR3 spans 12 residues. The germline V and J ends were trimmed by 8 bases and 0 bases, with 8 bases remaining between them. The CDR3 region is CASGPSSYEQYF. CDR3 in DNA: TGTGCCAGTGGGCCGAGCTCCTACGAGCAGTACTTC.

This clone came up once. V gene TRBV7-2 combines with J gene TRBJ2-1; tentative D call: TRBD2 (6 bases). Germline V lookup: CDR1 SGHTA, CDR2 FQGNSA. The CDR3 is 14 residues long. The V gene lost 5 bases and the J gene lost 10 bases, with 18 bases spanning the gap. This chain's CDR3 is CASSQSGGTEEQFF. DNA of the CDR3: TGTGCCAGCAGCCAGAGTGGGGGGACCGAAGAGCAGTTCTTC.

This clone was counted between two and nine times. This chain joins TRBV6-1 and TRBJ1-1; D is unresolved. The CDR3 consists of 13 residues. CDR1 is MNHNS, CDR2 SASEGT, per germline. Trimming took off 3 bases at V and 1 base at J, with 6 bases between the two ends. Here the CDR3 reads CASSDEENTEAFF. The CDR3 nucleotides read TGTGCCAGCAGTGACGAGGAGAACACTGAAGCTTTCTTT.

The chain couples TRBV5-1 to TRBJ1-2, with 11 bases fitting TRBD1. There are 15 residues in the CDR3. Germline values: CDR1 SGHRS, CDR2 YFSETQ. The J segment lost 6 bases and the V segment lost 0 bases, leaving 4 bases of the junction unmatched. This chain's CDR3 is CASSLEGTGGHGYTF. The DNA for the CDR3 is TGCGCCAGCAGCTTGGAAGGGACAGGGGGTCATGGCTACACCTTC.

The chain combines TRBV5-1 with TRBJ1-1; the D gene is possibly TRBD1 (6 bases). The V gene's germline CDR1 is SGHRS and CDR2 YFSETQ. The CDR3 totals 13 residues. Deletions cut 3 bases from V and 1 base from J, with 7 bases between. The CDR3 loop reads CASSWGQNTEAFF. CDR3 sequence (DNA): TGCGCCAGCAGCTGGGGACAGAACACTGAAGCTTTCTTT.

The J gene is TRBJ2-1, the V gene TRBV27, with 15 bases matching TRBD2. Looked up from germline, CDR1 is MNHEY and CDR2 is SMNVEV (reference sequence). J was trimmed by 6 bases and V by 8 bases; bases with no gene match: 11. CDR3 length: 17 residues. The CDR3 here is CASCWTSGRALGNEQFF. The CDR3 DNA reads TGTGCCAGCTGCTGGACTAGCGGGAGGGCCTTGGGCAATGAGCAGTTCTTC.

The J gene is TRBJ2-5, the V gene TRBV9; 8 bases map to TRBD2. The V gene end was trimmed by 2 bases and the J gene end by 4 bases; junction bases not matched to a gene: 7. The CDR3 runs to 15 residues. CDR1 is SGDLS, CDR2 YYNGEE, per germline. CDR3 DNA: TGTGCCAGCAGCGTTGGACTAGCAGGGAGAGAGACCCAGTACTTC. Residues: CASSVGLAGRETQYF.

V is TRBV19 and J is TRBJ1-4; 7 bases agree with TRBD1. The CDR3 is 14 amino acids. CDR1 and CDR2 from the germline V gene are LNHDA and SQIVND (reference sequence). Trimming removed 10 bases from V and 4 bases from J; junction bases left unmatched: 9. Here the CDR3 reads CATSSRGINEKLFF. CDR3 nucleotide sequence: TGTGCCACATCATCCAGGGGGATTAATGAAAAACTGTTTTTT.

As concerns this clone: Germline and junction disagree at one end, which may indicate a read error. The genes are TRBV5-1 and TRBJ1-4, with D unresolved. Looked up from germline, CDR1 is SGHRS and CDR2 is YFSETQ. The CDR3 spans 14 residues. The CDR3 reads CASSLEHANGKLFF. In nucleotides, the CDR3 is TGCGCCAGCAGCTTGGAGCACGCAAATGGAAAACTGTTTTTT.

The rearrangement uses TRBV6-1 and TRBJ2-2, with 8 bases aligning to TRBD1. Germline V CDR1 and CDR2: MNHNS, SASEGT. The CDR3 is made up of 15 amino acids. V lost 5 bases, J lost 0 bases, and 2 bases stayed unmatched. The CDR3 bases are TGTGCCAGCAGTCGGGGACAGGCGAACACCGGGGAGCTGTTTTTT. Its translation: CASSRGQANTGELFF.

This clone was picked up one time. The chain combines TRBV7-9 with TRBJ2-7; D possibly corresponds to TRBD2 (6 bases). Germline CDR1 and CDR2: SEHNR and FQNEAQ (reference sequence). The CDR3 is 13 amino acids. V was clipped by 11 bases and J by 7 bases, with 21 bases between them. The CDR3 coding sequence is TGTGCCGTCCCTCCGGACGCCGGGGGTGAGCAGTACTTC. It is translated as CAVPPDAGGEQYF.

The rearrangement uses TRBV4-3 and TRBJ2-1, with 14 bases that match TRBD2. Germline values: CDR1 LGHNA, CDR2 YSLEER. This CDR3 region has 19 residues. With 1 base clipped from V and 0 bases from J, the junction kept 5 bases outside the gene matches. CDR3 sequence reads: CASSQGTSGGPSSYNEQFF. In DNA form, the CDR3 reads TGCGCCAGCAGCCAAGGGACTAGCGGGGGGCCGAGCTCCTACAATGAGCAGTTCTTC.